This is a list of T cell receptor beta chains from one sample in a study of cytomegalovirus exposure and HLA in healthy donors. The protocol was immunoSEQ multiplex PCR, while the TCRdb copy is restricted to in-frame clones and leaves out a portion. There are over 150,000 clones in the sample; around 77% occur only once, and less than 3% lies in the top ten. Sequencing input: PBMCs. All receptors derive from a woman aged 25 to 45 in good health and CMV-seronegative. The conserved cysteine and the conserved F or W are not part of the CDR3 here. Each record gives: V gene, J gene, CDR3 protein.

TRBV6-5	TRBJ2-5	ASSYGAGAGETQY
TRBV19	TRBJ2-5	ASTTNRGPQETQY
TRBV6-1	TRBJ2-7	ASGRTLVASYEQY
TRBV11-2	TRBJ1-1	ASSFYRGSNTEAF
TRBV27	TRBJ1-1	ASSRVGGAPEAF
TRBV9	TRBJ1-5	ASSEGVSNQPQH
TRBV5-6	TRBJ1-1	ASSQQGRLRRGTEAF
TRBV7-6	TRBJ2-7	ASSLAGGTYEQY
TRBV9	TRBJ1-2	ASSPRQGAVYGYT
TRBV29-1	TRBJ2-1	SVEDQTRYNEQF
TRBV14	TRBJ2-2	ASSQEMRVLFPGELF
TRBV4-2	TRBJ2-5	ASSQFASGIQETQY
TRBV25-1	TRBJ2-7	ASSDFHQTGAYEQY
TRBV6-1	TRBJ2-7	ASSEDLAGSYEQY
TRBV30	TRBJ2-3	AWSVGGGSGDTQY
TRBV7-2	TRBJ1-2	ASSSQWTANYGYT
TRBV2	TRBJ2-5	ASSPSETQY
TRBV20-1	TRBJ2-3	SASRIAQY
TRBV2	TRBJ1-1	ASSATGSWHTEAF
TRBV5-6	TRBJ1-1	ASSLASSSAEAF
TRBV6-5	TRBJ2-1	ASSYDRGTGSF
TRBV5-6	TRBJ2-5	ASSLGFSGGAGETQY
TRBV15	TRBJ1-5	ATSWGSGGREPQH
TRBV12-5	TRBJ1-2	ASGLVRGYGYT
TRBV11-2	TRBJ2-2	ASSRVAGGTGELF
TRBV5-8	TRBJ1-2	ASIKAPRDSLSNYGYT
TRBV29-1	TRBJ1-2	SVGYGL
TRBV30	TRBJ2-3	AWSGTLSTDTQY
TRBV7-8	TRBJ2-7	ASSLNRVGEQY